What follows are 15 T cell receptor beta chains derived from one specimen sequenced in a study of shared clonotypes between healthy human individuals. The table came from immunoSEQ multiplex PCR; TCRdb's copy has only in-frame clones and leaves some out. Of 2 million to 2.5 million clones listed, about 94% were seen once; the top ten hold around 0.13%. The sequencing input was naive CD4+ T cells sorted from blood. Regarding subset: CD45RA+ positively selected. The receptors were sampled from a man in his late teens or twenties in good health.

This clone was detected only a few times. The chain employs TRBV29-1 and TRBJ1-1; D possibly corresponds to TRBD1 (6 bases). Between the trimmed V and J ends, which lost 6 bases and 0 bases, there was a span of 14 bases. The V gene's germline CDR1 is SQVTM and CDR2 ANQGSEA. This CDR3 has 14 amino acids. CDR3 loop: CSVARGTMNTEAFF. The CDR3 bases are TGCAGCGTCGCCCGGGGGACAATGAACACTGAAGCTTTCTTT.

In this sample, this clone turned up once. The CDR3 sequence: CASSVVATDTGELFF. CDR3 sequence (DNA): TGTGCCAGCAGCGTAGTGGCGACGGACACCGGGGAGCTGTTTTTT. The chain combines TRBV9 with TRBJ2-2; D gene unclear. The germline V and J ends were trimmed by 0 bases and 3 bases, with 9 bases remaining between them. The CDR3 has 15 residues. Germline V CDR1 and CDR2: SGDLS, YYNGEE.

Details on this clone: The sample carries other DNA sequences with the same CDR3. The chain links TRBV20-1 to TRBJ2-7; D call uncertain. Germline V gives CDR1 DFQATT, CDR2 SNEGSKA (reference sequence). The V end was cut by 1 base, the J end by 4 bases, with 5 bases between. This CDR3 region has 11 residues. The CDR3 DNA is TGCAGTGCTAGAGTGGGGTACGAGCAGTACTTC. Translated, it gives CSARVGYEQYF.

CDR3 in amino acids: CASSLLGQGPNNSPLHF. CDR3 in DNA: TGTGCCAGCAGTTTATTAGGGCAGGGGCCAAATAATTCACCCCTCCACTTT. The V gene is TRBV28, the J gene TRBJ1-6, with D possibly being TRBD1 (6 bases). CDR1 is MDHEN and CDR2 is SYDVKM in the germline V gene. CDR3 length equals 17 residues. Trimming removed 1 base from V and 5 bases from J, with 15 bases in between.

The chain links TRBV30 to TRBJ1-6, with D perhaps TRBD1 (5 bases). Germline loops: CDR1 GTSNPN, CDR2 SVGIG (reference sequence). The CDR3 runs to 18 residues. With 0 bases removed from V and 7 bases from J, the gap between germline ends came to 22 bases. CDR3 nucleotides: TGTGCCTGGAGTGTACCCCTCTCTCCGGGGGTGGTCAATTCACCCCTCCACTTT. Translating gives CAWSVPLSPGVVNSPLHF.

CDR3 protein: CASSSHGRPEQFF. In DNA, the CDR3 is TGTGCCAGCAGTTCTCACGGGAGGCCTGAGCAGTTCTTC. V usage is TRBV6-5 and J usage is TRBJ2-1; 7 positions match TRBD2. V shed 4 bases, J shed 9 bases, and the junction held 6 bases outside the gene matches. The CDR3 is made up of 13 amino acids. Germline CDR1 MNHEY, CDR2 SVGAGI.

The rearrangement links TRBV7-9 to TRBJ2-1; possibly TRBD1 for D (6 bases). This CDR3 comprises 15 residues. CDR1 is SEHNR and CDR2 is FQNEAQ in the germline V gene (reference sequence). The germline V and J ends were trimmed by 4 bases and 4 bases, with 14 bases remaining between them. The CDR3: CASSYREWYYNEQFF. The CDR3, as DNA: TGTGCCAGCAGCTACAGGGAATGGTATTACAATGAGCAGTTCTTC.

The chain couples TRBV4-3 to TRBJ2-1; TRBD2 agrees at 11 bases. J gave up 6 bases and V 0 bases, and 4 bases lay outside the gene matches. CDR3 size: 16 residues. CDR1 and CDR2 from the germline V gene are LGHNA and YSLEER. The CDR3 nucleotides read TGCGCCAGCAGCCAAGAGACTAGCGGGAACCGCAATGAGCAGTTCTTC. Translating it yields CASSQETSGNRNEQFF.

The V call is TRBV7-9, the J call TRBJ1-2; 7 positions match TRBD1. Germline V gene data show CDR1 as SEHNR and CDR2 as FQNEAQ (reference sequence). J lost 3 bases, V lost 5 bases, and 6 bases had no gene match. The CDR3 contains 14 residues. CDR3 nucleotides: TGTGCCAGCAGCCGTGAACAGGGGTACTATGGCTACACCTTC. This gives the protein CASSREQGYYGYTF.

V gene TRBV5-1 combines with J gene TRBJ2-2, with a weak D call TRBD2 (6 bases). V lost 0 bases to trimming and J lost 1 base, with 13 bases between them. The germline CDR1 and CDR2 sequences are SGHRS and YFSETQ. The CDR3 contains 17 residues. Here the CDR3 reads CASSLVGGSVNTGELFF. In nucleotides, the CDR3 is TGCGCCAGCAGCTTGGTCGGGGGTTCCGTGAACACCGGGGAGCTGTTTTTT.

J is TRBJ1-1 and V is TRBV11-1, with 7 bases that match TRBD1. The CDR3 consists of 17 residues. Germline CDR1 SGHAT, CDR2 FQDESV (reference sequence). Germline trimming cut 1 base from V and 4 bases from J; bases unmatched to any gene: 12. CDR3 protein: CASSLEGGLALATEAFF. CDR3 nucleotides: TGTGCCAGCAGCTTAGAAGGGGGCCTCGCCCTGGCCACTGAAGCTTTCTTT.

This chain links TRBV7-6 with TRBJ2-1; TRBD2 agrees at 13 bases. The CDR3 covers 17 residues. The junction had 8 bases not matched to a gene; V was cut back by 6 bases and J by 3 bases. Germline CDR1 reads SGHVS; CDR2 reads FNYEAQ. The CDR3 sequence is CASSLLAGGQVYNEQFF. The CDR3 region has the DNA TGTGCCAGCAGTTTACTAGCGGGGGGGCAGGTCTACAATGAGCAGTTCTTC.

This clone was observed once. The chain has TRBV4-1 and TRBJ1-3; a weak D match, TRBD1 (6 bases). The CDR3 runs 15 residues. Germline-derived CDR1 and CDR2 are MGHRA and YSYEKL. Trimming stripped 2 bases from V and 4 bases from J, with 12 bases between. Here the CDR3 DNA reads TGCGCCAGCAGCCAAAACAGGGAATACGGAAACACCATATATTTT. It yields the protein CASSQNREYGNTIYF.

Regarding this clone: Other nucleotide sequences in the sample specify the same CDR3. V and J are TRBV28 and TRBJ1-3; D is uncertain. V gave up 3 bases and J gave up 4 bases, with 4 bases separating them. CDR3 length equals 12 residues. Germline V lookup: CDR1 MDHEN, CDR2 SYDVKM. The chain's CDR3 is CASSFRGNTIYF. CDR3 nucleotides: TGTGCCAGCAGTTTCCGGGGAAACACCATATATTTT.

This clone has just one count. At the DNA level, this CDR3 is encoded by other sequences in the same sample as well. The chain has TRBV11-3 and TRBJ2-1; D is unresolved. Deletions cut 0 bases from V and 8 bases from J, with 2 bases between. This CDR3 has 11 residues. Germline V gives CDR1 SGHNT, CDR2 YENEEA. CDR3 protein: CASSLDHEQFF. For the CDR3, the DNA is TGTGCCAGCAGCTTAGATCATGAGCAGTTCTTC.